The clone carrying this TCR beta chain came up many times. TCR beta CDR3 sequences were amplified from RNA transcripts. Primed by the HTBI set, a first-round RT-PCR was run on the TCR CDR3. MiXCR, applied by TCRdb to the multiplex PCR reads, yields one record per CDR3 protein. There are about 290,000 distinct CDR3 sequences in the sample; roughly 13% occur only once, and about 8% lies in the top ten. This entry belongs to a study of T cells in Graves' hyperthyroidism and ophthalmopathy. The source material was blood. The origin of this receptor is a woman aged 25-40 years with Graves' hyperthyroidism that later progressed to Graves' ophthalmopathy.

The CDR3 protein is CSVGPGLRVDTQYF. The DNA of the CDR3 is TGCAGCGTTGGACCGGGACTGAGGGTAGATACGCAGTATTTT. The chain uses TRBV29-1 and TRBJ2-3, with D perhaps matching TRBD2 (6 bases). Trimming shortened V by 4 bases and J by 5 bases, and 16 bases separated the two germline ends. The length of the CDR3 is 14 residues. Germline values: CDR1 SQVTM, CDR2 ANQGSEA.